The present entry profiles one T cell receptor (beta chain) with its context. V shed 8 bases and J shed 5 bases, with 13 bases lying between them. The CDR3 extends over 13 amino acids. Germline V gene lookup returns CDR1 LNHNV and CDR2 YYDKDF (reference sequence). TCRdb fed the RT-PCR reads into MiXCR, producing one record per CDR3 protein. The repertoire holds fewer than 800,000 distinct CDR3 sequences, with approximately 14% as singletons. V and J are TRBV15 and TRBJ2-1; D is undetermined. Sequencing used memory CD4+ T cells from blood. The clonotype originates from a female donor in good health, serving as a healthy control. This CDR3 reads CATGNLSNNEQFF. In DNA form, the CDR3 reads TGTGCCACCGGGAACCTCTCGAACAATGAGCAGTTCTTC.